This TCR beta chain appears in the sequencing data of a study of cytomegalovirus exposure and HLA in healthy donors. TCRdb's copy holds only in-frame clones and misses some; the assay was immunoSEQ multiplex PCR. The table records 170,000 or so clones, more than 65% of them present only once. Study results and caveats: The study designated 164 TCR beta chains cytomegalovirus-associated.

About this clone: Its antigen is undetermined.

Trimming shortened V by 6 bases and J by 8 bases, and 10 bases separated the two germline ends. CDR3 length: 10 residues. CDR1 SQVTM and CDR2 ANQGSEA come from the germline V gene. The sequencing input was PBMCs. The V and J genes are TRBV29-1 and TRBJ1-1, with TRBD1 as a possible D gene (6 bases). This receptor was obtained from a woman aged 18-35 years in good health and CMV-seropositive. In DNA form, the CDR3 reads TGCAGCGTAGTCACAGGGGAAGCTTTCTTT. Protein sequence: CSVVTGEAFF.